This T cell receptor beta chain was recorded in a study of radiotherapy plus CTLA-4 blockade in lung cancer. A remark on this clone: The antigen is not known.

Clones were read by immunoSEQ multiplex PCR, and TCRdb kept only the in-frame ones, dropping some. The table lists about 25,000 clones, approximately 73% of them singletons. General study results and limits: Early clone dynamics of blood T cells, plus interferon-beta, reportedly predicted response best. Blood-borne expansion of tumor-derived TCR clones followed radiotherapy plus ipilimumab.

The length of the CDR3 is 14 residues. The germline V gene has CDR1 SGHRS and CDR2 YFSETQ. V lost 5 bases, J lost 1 base, and 12 bases lay in between. The input for sequencing was peripheral blood, taken from a patient treated with radiotherapy plus ipilimumab. This TCR came from a human donor with non-small cell lung cancer who had stable disease on radiotherapy plus ipilimumab. The rearrangement joins TRBV5-1 to TRBJ1-1, with D unresolved. The CDR3 loop reads CASSVGRRNTEAFF. CDR3 sequence (DNA): TGCGCCAGCAGTGTTGGACGGCGGAACACTGAAGCTTTCTTT.